The entry below gives a single TCR beta chain sequence along with its context. The V and J ends lost 4 bases and 2 bases, in that order; junction bases with no gene match: 9. Germline-derived CDR1 and CDR2 are SGDLS and YYNGEE. The CDR3 contains 15 residues. This record comes from a study of cytomegalovirus exposure and HLA in healthy donors. The donors were part of the validation cohort, which consisted of more than 90 subjects and was separate from the first cohort of about 720 subjects. Assay: immunoSEQ multiplex PCR; the TCRdb copy retains only in-frame clones and omits some. The sample records 200,000 or so clones, 80% to 90% being singletons.

The source material was PBMCs. J is TRBJ2-7 and V is TRBV9, with 7 bases aligning to TRBD1. The receptor comes from a young woman in good health and CMV-seropositive. The CDR3 reads CASSPLGQGAYEQYF. Written as DNA, the CDR3 is TGTGCCAGCAGCCCACTGGGGCAGGGGGCCTACGAGCAGTACTTC.